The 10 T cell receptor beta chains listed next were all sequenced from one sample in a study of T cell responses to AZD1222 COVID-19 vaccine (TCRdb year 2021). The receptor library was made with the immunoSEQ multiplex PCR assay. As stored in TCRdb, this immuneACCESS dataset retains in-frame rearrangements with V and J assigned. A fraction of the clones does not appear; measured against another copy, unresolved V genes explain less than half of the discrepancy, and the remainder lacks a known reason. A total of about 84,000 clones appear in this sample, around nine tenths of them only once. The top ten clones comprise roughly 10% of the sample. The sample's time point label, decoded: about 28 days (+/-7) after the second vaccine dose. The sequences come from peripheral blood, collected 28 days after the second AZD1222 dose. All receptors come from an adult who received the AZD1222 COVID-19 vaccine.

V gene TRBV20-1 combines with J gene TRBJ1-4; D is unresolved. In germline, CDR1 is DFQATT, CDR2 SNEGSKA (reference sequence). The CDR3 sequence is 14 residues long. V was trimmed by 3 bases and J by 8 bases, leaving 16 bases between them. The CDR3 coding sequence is TGCAGTGCTAGTTCCGGGCCCCAGGCCGAAAAACTGTTTTTT. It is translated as CSASSGPQAEKLFF.

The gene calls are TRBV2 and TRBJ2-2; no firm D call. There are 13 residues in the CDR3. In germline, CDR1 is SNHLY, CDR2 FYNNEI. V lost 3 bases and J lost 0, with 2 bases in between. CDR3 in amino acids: CASSESNTGELFF. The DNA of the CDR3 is TGTGCCAGCAGTGAGTCGAACACCGGGGAGCTGTTTTTT. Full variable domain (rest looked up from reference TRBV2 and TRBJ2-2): EPEVTQTPSHQVTQMGQEVILRCVPISNHLYFYWYRQILGQKVEFLVSFYNNEISEKSEIFDDQFSVERPDGSNFTLKIRSTKLEDSAMYFCASSESNTGELFFGEGSRLTVL.

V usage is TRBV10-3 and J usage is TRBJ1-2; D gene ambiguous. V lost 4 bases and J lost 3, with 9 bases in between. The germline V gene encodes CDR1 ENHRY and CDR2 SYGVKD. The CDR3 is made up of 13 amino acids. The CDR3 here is CAISGQTDYGYTF. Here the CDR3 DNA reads TGTGCCATCAGTGGGCAGACTGACTATGGCTACACCTTC.

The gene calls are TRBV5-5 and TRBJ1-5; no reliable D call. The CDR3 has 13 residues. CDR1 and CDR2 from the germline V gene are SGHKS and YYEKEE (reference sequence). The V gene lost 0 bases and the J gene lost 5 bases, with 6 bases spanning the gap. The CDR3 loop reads CASSLDQDQPQHF. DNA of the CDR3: TGTGCCAGCAGCTTGGATCAAGATCAGCCCCAGCATTTT.

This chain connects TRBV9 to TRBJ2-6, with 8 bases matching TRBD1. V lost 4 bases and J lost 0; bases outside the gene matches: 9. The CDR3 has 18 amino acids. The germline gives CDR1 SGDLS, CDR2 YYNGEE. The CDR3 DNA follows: TGTGCCAGCAGCTTGGGACAGGTGAGACCCTCTGGGGCCAACGTCCTGACTTTC. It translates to CASSLGQVRPSGANVLTF.

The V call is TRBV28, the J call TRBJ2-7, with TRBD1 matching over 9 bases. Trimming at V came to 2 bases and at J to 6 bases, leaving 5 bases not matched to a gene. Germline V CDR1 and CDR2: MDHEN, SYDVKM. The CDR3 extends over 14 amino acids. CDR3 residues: CASSLGGQGSEQYF. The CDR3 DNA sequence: TGTGCCAGCAGTTTAGGGGGACAGGGCAGCGAGCAGTACTTC.

The CDR3 sequence: CASSQGHSPLHF. The CDR3 DNA follows: TGCGCCAGCAGCCAGGGGCATTCACCCCTCCACTTT. This rearrangement joins TRBV4-1 to TRBJ1-6, with D perhaps TRBD1 (5 bases). Germline-derived CDR1 and CDR2 are MGHRA and YSYEKL. Trimming shortened V by 3 bases and J by 8 bases, and 5 bases separated the two germline ends. This CDR3 spans 12 amino acids.

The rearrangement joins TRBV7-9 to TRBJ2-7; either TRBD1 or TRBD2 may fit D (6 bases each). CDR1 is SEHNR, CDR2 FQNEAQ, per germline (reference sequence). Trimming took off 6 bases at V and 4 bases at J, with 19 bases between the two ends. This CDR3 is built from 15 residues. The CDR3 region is CASRYDTRGAYEQYF. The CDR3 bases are TGTGCCAGCAGATACGATACTAGGGGGGCTTACGAGCAGTACTTC.

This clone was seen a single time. The CDR3 sequence is CASSEQDYEQYF. The DNA of the CDR3 is TGTGCCAGCAGTGAGCAGGATTACGAGCAGTACTTC. The chain uses TRBV2 and TRBJ2-7; D is ambiguous. V was cut by 3 bases and J by 4 bases, with 7 bases left in between. From germline, CDR1 is SNHLY and CDR2 FYNNEI. The CDR3 sequence is 12 residues long.

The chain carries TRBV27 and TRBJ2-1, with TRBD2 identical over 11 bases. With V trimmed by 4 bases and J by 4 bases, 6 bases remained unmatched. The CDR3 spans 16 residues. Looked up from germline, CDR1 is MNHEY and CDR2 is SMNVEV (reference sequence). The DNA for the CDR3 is TGTGCCAGCAGTTACCGGGGACTAGCGGAATACAATGAGCAGTTCTTC. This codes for CASSYRGLAEYNEQFF.